This T cell receptor (beta chain) was documented in a study of T cells after yellow fever vaccination. The wider study: Any fraction with a low cell number was prepared using SMART-Seq v4 Ultra Low Input. General observations from the study: Booster samples showed a return of most primary-vaccination clones (around 96% CD4, around 88% CD8). The CD4 and CD8 compartments had a small share of their clonotypes in common.

This clonotype showed up just a few times. As yet, its antigen is unknown. TCRdb re-called the 5' RACE reads through MiXCR, storing one row per CDR3 protein. The sample includes hundreds of thousands of distinct CDR3 sequences, approximately 13% of them seen just once. The CDR3 totals 15 residues. Trimming shortened V by 2 bases and J by 2 bases, and 10 bases separated the two germline ends. Germline CDR1 MNHEY, CDR2 SVGEGT. The material sequenced was PBMCs, taken on the day of the yellow fever booster vaccination. The J gene is TRBJ2-1, the V gene TRBV6-2 or TRBV6-3; the D gene is possibly TRBD2 (5 bases). The clonotype originates from a man younger than 40 who received the YFV17D yellow fever vaccine. CDR3 nucleotide sequence: TGTGCCAGCAGTTACGGCGGGTATCCCTACAATGAGCAGTTCTTC. This encodes CASSYGGYPYNEQFF.